The 14 T cell receptor beta chains below all came from one sample that was sequenced in a study of blood T cell repertoires in COVID-19. Assay used: immunoSEQ multiplex PCR; TCRdb lists only in-frame clones, some missing. The sample has some 190,000 clones, nearly 90% seen once. Sequenced: PBMCs or T cells enriched from blood (not recorded which). All receptors derive from a woman aged 40 to 50 with acute COVID-19.

The chain has TRBV5-5 and TRBJ2-7; 9 nucleotides agree with TRBD1. V trimming: 1 base; J trimming: 2 bases; junction bases outside the gene matches: 7. This CDR3 has 16 residues. The germline CDR1 and CDR2 sequences are SGHKS and YYEKEE (reference sequence). DNA for the CDR3: TGTGCCAGCAGCTTGTCGTCTGGGACAGGGACCTACGAGCAGTACTTC. Its protein is CASSLSSGTGTYEQYF.

CDR3 nucleotide sequence: TGCGCCAGCAGCTCCGGTGGGCATCCTACGCAGTATTTT. This codes for CASSSGGHPTQYF. The rearrangement uses TRBV5-1 and TRBJ2-3; D gene unclear. V lost 3 bases to trimming and J lost 8 bases, with 13 bases between them. The CDR3 is 13 residues long. Germline V gene data show CDR1 as SGHRS and CDR2 as YFSETQ.

About this clone: At one of its ends the junction is not consistent with the germline gene, which may arise from a read error. The J gene is TRBJ2-7, the V gene TRBV30, with 8 positions matching TRBD1. Germline V lookup: CDR1 GTSNPN, CDR2 SVGIG (reference sequence). This CDR3 spans 14 amino acids. The DNA of the CDR3 is TGTGCCTGGCAAGAACAGGGGGTCTCCCACGAGCAGTACTTC. Its translation: CAWQEQGVSHEQYF.

The chain recombines TRBV4-1 with TRBJ2-3; 12 bases map to TRBD2. Germline V gives CDR1 MGHRA, CDR2 YSYEKL. The V gene end was trimmed by 4 bases and the J gene end by 4 bases; junction bases not matched to a gene: 6. The CDR3 loop spans 16 amino acids. CDR3 protein: CASSRQGLAGPDTQYF. The CDR3 bases are TGCGCCAGCAGCCGACAGGGACTAGCGGGTCCAGATACGCAGTATTTT.

The chain has TRBV6-5 and TRBJ2-7, with 7 nucleotides matching TRBD2. V dropped 6 bases and J dropped 2; count of bases not matched to a gene: 7. In germline, CDR1 is MNHEY, CDR2 SVGAGI. The length of the CDR3 is 14 residues. The CDR3, as DNA: TGTGCCAGCAGCCGTGGACTAGACCCCTACGAGCAGTACTTC. Protein sequence: CASSRGLDPYEQYF.

This clone was counted between two and nine times. This chain uses TRBV20-1 with TRBJ1-2; D ambiguous. Trimming cost V 3 bases and J 1 base, with 12 bases left between them. Germline V gene data show CDR1 as DFQATT and CDR2 as SNEGSKA (reference sequence). The CDR3 sequence is 14 residues long. DNA for the CDR3: TGCAGTGCTAGTTCCCTTAATATTAACTATGGCTACACCTTC. It is translated as CSASSLNINYGYTF.

The chain joins TRBV4-3 to TRBJ2-6; possible D gene TRBD2, 5 bases. The CDR3 extends over 17 amino acids. Between the trimmed V and J ends, which lost 1 base and 1 base, there was a span of 11 bases. Germline lookup yields CDR1 LGHNA and CDR2 YSLEER. DNA for the CDR3: TGCGCCAGCAGCCAAGGGGCCTCGGGATCTGGGGCCAACGTCCTGACTTTC. Protein: CASSQGASGSGANVLTF.

V and J are TRBV7-3 and TRBJ2-5, with D maybe TRBD2 (7 bases). Germline CDR1 and CDR2: SGHTA and FQGTGA. The CDR3 extends over 15 amino acids. Between the trimmed V and J ends, which lost 5 bases and 0 bases, there was a span of 13 bases. The chain's CDR3 is CASSPWGGDQETQYF. The CDR3, as DNA: TGTGCCAGCAGCCCCTGGGGGGGCGACCAAGAGACCCAGTACTTC.

This chain connects TRBV11-1 to TRBJ1-2; 10 bases fit TRBD1. This CDR3 spans 15 amino acids. V was clipped by 2 bases and J by 6 bases; unmatched bases: 6. Looked up from germline, CDR1 is SGHAT and CDR2 is FQDESV (reference sequence). DNA for the CDR3: TGTGCCAGCAGCTTACGGGGACAGGGGATCGATGGCTACACCTTC. This translates into CASSLRGQGIDGYTF.

This clone was found a few times. J is TRBJ1-1 and V is TRBV12-3 or TRBV12-4; 8 bases align to TRBD1. This CDR3 spans 12 amino acids. With 5 bases clipped from V and 11 bases from J, the junction kept 7 bases outside the gene matches. In DNA form, the CDR3 reads TGTGCCAGCAGTGCCGGACAGGGCAAGGCTTTCTTT. Its protein is CASSAGQGKAFF.

The chain is built from TRBV2 and TRBJ2-1, with 8 positions matching TRBD2. The CDR3 loop spans 16 amino acids. The J segment lost 4 bases and the V segment lost 6 bases, leaving 11 bases of the junction unmatched. Germline V gives CDR1 SNHLY, CDR2 FYNNEI. In DNA form, the CDR3 reads TGTGCCAGCAGCCCCAGGGCGCGGGGGGTTTACAATGAGCAGTTCTTC. This translates into CASSPRARGVYNEQFF.

This clone was detected once. The chain links TRBV6-5 to TRBJ2-5; TRBD2 aligns across 7 bases. Trimming took 7 bases from V and 3 from J; bases not matched to a gene: 5. CDR3 length equals 13 residues. CDR1 is MNHEY, CDR2 SVGAGI, per germline. Written as DNA, the CDR3 is TGTGCCAGCATATACGGGACTAAAGAGACCCAGTACTTC. As protein: CASIYGTKETQYF.

The rearrangement uses TRBV4-1 and TRBJ2-5; 11 nucleotides agree with TRBD2. This CDR3 comprises 15 residues. Germline V gene sequence: CDR1 MGHRA, CDR2 YSYEKL. Trimming cost V 2 bases and J 4 bases; bases outside gene matches: 3. In DNA form, the CDR3 reads TGCGCCAGCAGCCAAATAGCGGGGGGGAGAGAGACCCAGTACTTC. This gives the protein CASSQIAGGRETQYF.

The chain is built from TRBV9 and TRBJ2-3; 12 bases match TRBD2. This CDR3 contains 15 residues. V lost 3 bases, J lost 6 bases, and 5 bases stayed unmatched. Per the germline V gene, CDR1 is SGDLS and CDR2 is YYNGEE. CDR3 sequence reads: CASSASGRARDTQYF. The CDR3 nucleotides are TGTGCCAGCAGCGCTAGCGGGAGGGCCAGGGATACGCAGTATTTT.